This T cell receptor (beta chain) originates from a study of chemoradiotherapy in HPV16-positive cancers. Study overall: Functional T-cell assays on a couple of HPV16-positive patients' cells defined candidate HPV-specific clones and common TCR motifs. Study-level findings and limits: HPV-responsive T-cell expansion during chemoradiotherapy was linked to improved recurrence-free survival in HPV16-positive patients. During treatment, candidate HPV-specific clones and E7-related motifs expanded in tumor.

Method: immunoSEQ multiplex PCR; TCRdb's copy keeps in-frame clones and lacks some. The sample holds some 15,000 clones; approximately 75% are singletons and the top ten take roughly 1.4%. Over chemoradiotherapy, repertoires were sampled more than once. About this clone itself: Its antigen is not known.

This TCR derives from a human donor with HPV-associated anogenital cancer. The sample was collected from a patient who underwent chemoradiotherapy.

The CDR3 DNA reads as TGCGCCAGCAGCTTGTCCTGGAATCAGCCCCAGCATTTT. It yields the protein CASSLSWNQPQHF. V is TRBV5-1 and J is TRBJ1-5; D is ambiguous. From germline, CDR1 is SGHRS and CDR2 YFSETQ. The CDR3 runs 13 residues. V was clipped by 1 base and J by 4 bases, with 6 bases between them. The full variable domain, rest sourced from reference TRBV5-1 and TRBJ1-5, is KAGVTQTPRYLIKTRGQQVTLSCSPISGHRSVSWYQQTPGQGLQFLFEYFSETQRNKGNFPGRFSGRQFSNSRSEMNVSTLELGDSALYLCASSLSWNQPQHFGDGTRLSIL.